These 8 T cell receptor beta chains came from one sample sequenced in a study of cytomegalovirus exposure and HLA in healthy donors. It was with 60 Vbeta and 13 Jbeta primers that the PCR ran. Produced via immunoSEQ multiplex PCR; TCRdb's table is partial and in-frame only. Seen here are roughly 180,000 clones, roughly 77% observed once, and the top ten hold under 2%. Material for sequencing was PBMCs. The receptors shown here come from a woman in her twenties or thirties in good health and CMV-seronegative.

The CDR3 DNA sequence: TGTGCCAGCAGCTTAGGGACAGCGTCTAGCAATCAGCCCCAGCATTTT. Encoded protein: CASSLGTASSNQPQHF. This chain connects TRBV7-2 to TRBJ1-5, with a possible D match to TRBD1 (6 bases). This CDR3 has 16 residues. Germline-derived CDR1 and CDR2 are SGHTA and FQGNSA. Trimming shortened V by 1 base and J by 0 bases, and 10 bases separated the two germline ends.

CDR3 bases: TGCGCCAGCAGCTTGGTTAGGGGGCGCGGGGAGCAGTACTTC. It encodes CASSLVRGRGEQYF. The gene calls are TRBV5-1 and TRBJ2-7; 7 bases match TRBD1. The CDR3 covers 14 residues. Germline V gene data show CDR1 as SGHRS and CDR2 as YFSETQ. The ends lost 0 bases at V and 7 bases at J; junction bases unmatched: 7.

The chain has TRBV5-1 and TRBJ2-7; D perhaps matches TRBD2 (6 bases). CDR3 length equals 16 residues. Germline CDR1 reads SGHRS; CDR2 reads YFSETQ. The V end was cut by 4 bases, the J end by 2 bases, with 19 bases between. CDR3 coding DNA: TGCGCCAGCAGCGCTTTCGGACCCTCTAGCGCCTACGAGCAGTACTTC. It encodes CASSAFGPSSAYEQYF.

The V and J genes are TRBV5-1 and TRBJ1-3, with D perhaps matching TRBD1 (5 bases). From germline, CDR1 is SGHRS and CDR2 YFSETQ. CDR3 length: 17 residues. V lost 1 base and J lost 7, with 21 bases in between. The CDR3 bases are TGCGCCAGCAGCTTGTCCGACCGGGGGGGATCTCTGAACACCATATATTTT. This translates into CASSLSDRGGSLNTIYF.

The CDR3 reads CASSITTGNYGYTF. In DNA, the CDR3 is TGTGCCAGTAGTATCACGACAGGGAACTATGGCTACACCTTC. V and J are TRBV19 and TRBJ1-2; 7 bases align to TRBD1. V dropped 3 bases and J dropped 2; count of bases not matched to a gene: 3. Germline V gene sequence: CDR1 LNHDA, CDR2 SQIVND (reference sequence). This CDR3 is built from 14 residues.

The chain combines TRBV4-2 with TRBJ1-1; 9 bases line up with TRBD1. V shed 4 bases, J shed 5 bases, and the junction held 5 bases outside the gene matches. The CDR3 sequence is 14 residues long. Germline CDR1 reads LGHNA; CDR2 reads YNFKEQ. Written as DNA, the CDR3 is TGTGCCAGCAGCCGGGGACAGGGTGGGACTGAAGCTTTCTTT. It specifies CASSRGQGGTEAFF.

The chain recombines TRBV15 with TRBJ1-3; weak D call: TRBD1 (5 bases). V lost 1 base and J 4 bases, leaving 14 bases between the germline ends. Germline V gene data show CDR1 as LNHNV and CDR2 as YYDKDF (reference sequence). The CDR3 length is 16 residues. CDR3 region: CATSRGAGWTGNTIYF. As DNA, the CDR3 is TGTGCCACCAGCAGAGGGGCAGGGTGGACAGGAAACACCATATATTTT.

The chain has TRBV4-2 and TRBJ1-5, with 8 nucleotides matching TRBD1. With V trimmed by 1 base and J by 7 bases, 9 bases remained unmatched. CDR1 and CDR2 from the germline V gene are LGHNA and YNFKEQ. The CDR3 has 16 residues. For the CDR3, the DNA is TGTGCCAGCAGCCAAGCGGCAGGGGGCGTTGAGCAGCCCCAGCATTTT. Its protein is CASSQAAGGVEQPQHF.